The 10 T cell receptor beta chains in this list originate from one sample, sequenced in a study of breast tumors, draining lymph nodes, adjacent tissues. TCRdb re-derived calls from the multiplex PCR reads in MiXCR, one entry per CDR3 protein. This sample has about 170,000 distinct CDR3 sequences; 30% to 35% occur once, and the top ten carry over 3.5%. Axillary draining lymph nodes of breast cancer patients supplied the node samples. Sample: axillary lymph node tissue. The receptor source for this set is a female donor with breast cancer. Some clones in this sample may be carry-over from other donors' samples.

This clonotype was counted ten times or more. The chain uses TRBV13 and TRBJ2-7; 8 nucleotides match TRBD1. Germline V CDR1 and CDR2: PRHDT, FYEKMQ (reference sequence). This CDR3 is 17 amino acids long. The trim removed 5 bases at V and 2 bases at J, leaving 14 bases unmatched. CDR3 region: CASSAQRQGIFTYEQYF. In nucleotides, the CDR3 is TGTGCCAGCAGCGCCCAACGACAGGGGATCTTCACCTACGAGCAGTACTTC.

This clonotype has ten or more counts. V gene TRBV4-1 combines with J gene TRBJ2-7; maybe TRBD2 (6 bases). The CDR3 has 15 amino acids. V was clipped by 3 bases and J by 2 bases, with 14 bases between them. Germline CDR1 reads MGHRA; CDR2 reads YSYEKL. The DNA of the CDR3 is TGCGCCAGCAGCCATCCCGGGACTCCGGCCTACGAGCAGTACTTC. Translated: CASSHPGTPAYEQYF.

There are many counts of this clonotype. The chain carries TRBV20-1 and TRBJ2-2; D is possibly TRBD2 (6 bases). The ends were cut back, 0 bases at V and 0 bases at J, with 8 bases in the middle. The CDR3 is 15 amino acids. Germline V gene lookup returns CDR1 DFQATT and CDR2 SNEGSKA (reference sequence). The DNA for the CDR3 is TGCAGTGCTAGAGAAGGGACTTCGAACACCGGGGAGCTGTTTTTT. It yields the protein CSAREGTSNTGELFF.

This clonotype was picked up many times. The CDR3 coding sequence is TGTGCCAGCTCACCAACCGCAGAGACCCAGTACTTC. This codes for CASSPTAETQYF. The chain combines TRBV18 with TRBJ2-5; D not resolved. The V end lost 2 bases, the J end lost 4 bases, and 5 bases lay between the germline ends. Germline V gene sequence: CDR1 KGHSH, CDR2 LQKENI. There are 12 residues in the CDR3.

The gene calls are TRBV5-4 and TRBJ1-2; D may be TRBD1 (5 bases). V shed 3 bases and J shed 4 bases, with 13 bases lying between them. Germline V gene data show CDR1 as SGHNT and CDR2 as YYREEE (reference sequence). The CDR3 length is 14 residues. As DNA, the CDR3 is TGTGCCAGCAGCTCGGTCGGGGCAGTCTATGGCTACACCTTC. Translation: CASSSVGAVYGYTF.

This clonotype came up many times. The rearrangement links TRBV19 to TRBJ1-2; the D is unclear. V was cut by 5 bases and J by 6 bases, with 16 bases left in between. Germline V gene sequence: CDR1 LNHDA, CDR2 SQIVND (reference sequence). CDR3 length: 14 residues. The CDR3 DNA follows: TGTGCCAGTAGTGCGACCGTCTTAGCGGATGGCTACACCTTC. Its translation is CASSATVLADGYTF.

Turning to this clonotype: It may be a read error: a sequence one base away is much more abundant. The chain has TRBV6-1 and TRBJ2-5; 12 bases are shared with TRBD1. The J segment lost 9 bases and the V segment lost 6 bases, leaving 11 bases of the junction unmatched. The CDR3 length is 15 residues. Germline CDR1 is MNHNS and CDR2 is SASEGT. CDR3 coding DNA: TGTGCCAGCAGCGTGGGACAGGGGGCTAGGGAGGCCCAGTACTTC. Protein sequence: CASSVGQGAREAQYF.

The CDR3 DNA is TGTGCCAGCAGCCCGGACAGGGTCGGTCAGCCCCAGTACTTC. Its protein is CASSPDRVGQPQYF. The chain links TRBV28 to TRBJ2-5; 8 bases match TRBD1. Per germline, CDR1 MDHEN and CDR2 SYDVKM. The length of the CDR3 is 14 residues. The V segment lost 6 bases and the J segment 9 bases; nucleotides outside the gene matches: 12.

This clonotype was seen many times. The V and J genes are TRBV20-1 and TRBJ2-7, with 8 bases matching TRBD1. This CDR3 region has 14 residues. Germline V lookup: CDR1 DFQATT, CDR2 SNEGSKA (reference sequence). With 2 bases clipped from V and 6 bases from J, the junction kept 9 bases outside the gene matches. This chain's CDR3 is CSARLGRGRGEQYF. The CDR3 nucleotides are TGCAGTGCTAGACTTGGCAGGGGGCGAGGCGAGCAGTACTTC.

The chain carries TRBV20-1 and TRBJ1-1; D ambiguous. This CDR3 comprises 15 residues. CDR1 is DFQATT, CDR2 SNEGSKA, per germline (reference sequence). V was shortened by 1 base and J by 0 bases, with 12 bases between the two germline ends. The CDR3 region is CSARGLGKLNTEAFF. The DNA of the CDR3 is TGCAGTGCTAGAGGGTTGGGCAAATTGAACACTGAAGCTTTCTTT.